These 32 T cell receptor beta chains were sequenced from one sample in a study of regulatory dendritic cells for organ transplantation. Their specific antigens are unknown. TCRdb's copy holds only in-frame clones and misses some; the assay was immunoSEQ multiplex PCR. This sample has tens of thousands of clones, with about 85% found just once. Sorted subsets were CFSE-labeled and cultured roughly 5 days with allogeneic dendritic cells. Sequenced input: naive CD4+ T cells from blood cultured with dendritic cells. The subset here: CD45RA+ naive T cells. The receptors were gathered from a human donor in good health.

The chain is built from TRBV4-2 and TRBJ1-2; maybe TRBD1 (6 bases). The ends were cut back, 8 bases at V and 8 bases at J, with 21 bases in the middle. This CDR3 is 14 amino acids long. Germline V gene data show CDR1 as LGHNA and CDR2 as YNFKEQ. Here the CDR3 reads CASSHDPGGTGYTF. The CDR3 DNA follows: TGTGCCAGCTCTCATGATCCGGGAGGGACAGGCTACACCTTC.

The chain uses TRBV19 and TRBJ1-2, with a tentative D call TRBD1 (6 bases). The CDR3 runs to 14 residues. Trimming cost V 3 bases and J 6 bases, with 14 bases left between them. Per the germline V gene, CDR1 is LNHDA and CDR2 is SQIVND (reference sequence). As DNA, the CDR3 is TGTGCCAGTAGTATTGGCAGGGGAATGGATGGCTACACCTTC. Residues: CASSIGRGMDGYTF.

The chain carries TRBV7-2 and TRBJ2-7; D possibly corresponds to TRBD1 (6 bases). CDR3 size: 14 residues. CDR1 and CDR2 from the germline V gene are SGHTA and FQGNSA. V dropped 5 bases and J dropped 7 bases, with 18 bases sitting between them. For the CDR3, the DNA is TGTGCCAGCAGCCGCCCCGGCCCAGGGGAGGAGCAGTACTTC. Residues: CASSRPGPGEEQYF. Looking up the rest from reference TRBV7-2 and TRBJ2-7 gives the full variable domain: GAGVSQSPSNKVTEKGKDVELRCDPISGHTALYWYRQSLGQGLEFLIYFQGNSAPDKSGLPSDRFSAERTGGSVSTLTIQRTQQEDSAVYLCASSRPGPGEEQYFGPGTRLTVT.

CDR3 in amino acids: CASSPPGLADTDTQYF. The CDR3 DNA reads TGTGCCAGCTCACCACCGGGACTAGCGGACACAGATACGCAGTATTTT. The V gene is TRBV18, the J gene TRBJ2-3; TRBD2 aligns across 11 bases. The CDR3 has 16 amino acids. V lost 0 bases to trimming and J lost 2 bases; unmatched junction nucleotides: 1. Germline assignment: CDR1 KGHSH and CDR2 LQKENI.

The V gene is TRBV23-1, the J gene TRBJ2-5; D is perhaps TRBD1 (6 bases). TRBV23-1 belongs to the ORF category, with a function that is uncertain. Deletions cut 0 bases from V and 2 bases from J, with 10 bases between. This CDR3 region has 15 residues. DNA for the CDR3: TGCGCCAGCAGTCAATCCTCGGACAGACAAGAGACCCAGTACTTC. Translating gives CASSQSSDRQETQYF.

The chain recombines TRBV19 with TRBJ2-1, with D perhaps matching TRBD1 or TRBD2 (5 bases each). V was trimmed by 6 bases and J by 9 bases, leaving 15 bases between them. The CDR3 has 13 residues. Germline V gives CDR1 LNHDA, CDR2 SQIVND (reference sequence). CDR3 in DNA: TGTGCCAGTAGATACTCAGGGACGGGTGAGCAGTTCTTC. This sequence encodes CASRYSGTGEQFF.

The CDR3 here is CASGRGGEKLFF. The DNA of the CDR3 is TGTGCCAGCGGGAGGGGTGGTGAAAAACTGTTTTTT. The chain links TRBV6-1 to TRBJ1-4, with D tentatively TRBD1 (5 bases). CDR1 and CDR2 from the germline V gene are MNHNS and SASEGT. With 8 bases removed from V and 7 bases from J, the gap between germline ends came to 11 bases. CDR3 length: 12 residues.

V usage is TRBV27 and J usage is TRBJ1-2; possible D gene TRBD1, 5 bases. The CDR3 extends over 15 amino acids. Trimming took off 1 base at V and 5 bases at J, with 14 bases between the two ends. Germline V gene sequence: CDR1 MNHEY, CDR2 SMNVEV (reference sequence). The CDR3 loop reads CASSLFPQEKYGYTF. The CDR3 coding sequence is TGTGCCAGCAGTTTATTCCCACAGGAAAAATATGGCTACACCTTC.

The V gene is TRBV4-1, the J gene TRBJ2-5; weak D call: TRBD2 (6 bases). Germline CDR1 is MGHRA and CDR2 is YSYEKL. This CDR3 spans 14 amino acids. V was pared by 4 bases and J by 2 bases, with 11 bases between. CDR3: CASSRDFTQETQYF. The CDR3 DNA sequence: TGCGCCAGCAGCCGGGACTTCACACAAGAGACCCAGTACTTC.

The genes are TRBV2 and TRBJ2-3; D perhaps matches TRBD2 (5 bases). The V gene's germline CDR1 is SNHLY and CDR2 FYNNEI. Trimming stripped 11 bases from V and 1 base from J, with 13 bases between. This CDR3 spans 13 amino acids. Written as DNA, the CDR3 is TGTGCCGGACGGACTGGTCGCACAGATACGCAGTATTTT. Translation gives CAGRTGRTDTQYF.

This chain connects TRBV6-5 to TRBJ2-1; D not resolved. V gave up 4 bases and J gave up 6 bases, with 4 bases separating them. CDR1 is MNHEY, CDR2 SVGAGI, per germline. This CDR3 has 11 residues. The CDR3 here is CASSFFNEQFF. DNA for the CDR3: TGTGCCAGCAGTTTTTTCAATGAGCAGTTCTTC.

V and J are TRBV6-5 and TRBJ2-3, with TRBD1 as a possible D gene (6 bases). This CDR3 region has 15 residues. V lost 5 bases to trimming and J lost 1 base, with 13 bases between them. The germline gives CDR1 MNHEY, CDR2 SVGAGI. In DNA, the CDR3 is TGTGCCAGCAGTAGAAACAGGGCCCGCACAGATACGCAGTATTTT. As protein: CASSRNRARTDTQYF.

V is TRBV4-1 and J is TRBJ1-5; 8 positions agree with TRBD1. CDR3 size: 16 residues. J was trimmed by 1 base and V by 1 base; bases with no gene match: 3. Germline CDR1 MGHRA, CDR2 YSYEKL. In DNA form, the CDR3 reads TGCGCCAGCAGCCAAGGGACAGGGTTGAGCAATCAGCCCCAGCATTTT. The encoded protein is CASSQGTGLSNQPQHF.

V is TRBV2 and J is TRBJ2-2; 8 nucleotides line up with TRBD2. With V trimmed by 8 bases and J by 7 bases, 0 bases remained unmatched. CDR3 length: 11 residues. Germline assignment: CDR1 SNHLY and CDR2 FYNNEI. The CDR3 region has the DNA TGTGCCAGCCGGGAGGGCGGGGAGCTGTTTTTT. Translated: CASREGGELFF.

The chain is built from TRBV6-5 and TRBJ1-2; TRBD1 agrees at 7 bases. The V gene's germline CDR1 is MNHEY and CDR2 SVGAGI. Trimming at V came to 9 bases and at J to 2 bases, leaving 9 bases not matched to a gene. This CDR3 has 14 amino acids. CDR3 nucleotides: TGTGCCAGTCGACAGGGAGCTCTAAACTATGGCTACACCTTC. Its translation: CASRQGALNYGYTF.

This clone was seen a handful of times. V gene TRBV19 combines with J gene TRBJ2-7; TRBD1 aligns across 9 bases. This CDR3 has 15 residues. In germline, CDR1 is LNHDA, CDR2 SQIVND (reference sequence). With 7 bases clipped from V and 6 bases from J, the junction kept 13 bases outside the gene matches. The CDR3 reads CASTTAGTGHFEQYF. The CDR3, as DNA: TGTGCCAGTACCACCGCGGGGACAGGGCATTTCGAGCAGTACTTC.

The V and J genes are TRBV5-1 and TRBJ2-2; D may be TRBD2 (5 bases). Germline CDR1 SGHRS, CDR2 YFSETQ. CDR3 length: 15 amino acids. The V gene lost 1 base and the J gene lost 0 bases, with 7 bases spanning the gap. This CDR3 is CASSLLASNTGELFF. The CDR3 nucleotides are TGCGCCAGCAGCTTGCTAGCATCGAACACCGGGGAGCTGTTTTTT.

The rearrangement joins TRBV2 to TRBJ2-5; 9 bases are shared with TRBD2. CDR1 and CDR2 from the germline V gene are SNHLY and FYNNEI. The ends lost 5 bases at V and 4 bases at J; junction bases unmatched: 11. This CDR3 contains 16 residues. The CDR3 loop reads CASSSYLAGGRETQYF. The CDR3, as DNA: TGTGCCAGCAGTTCCTATCTGGCGGGGGGGCGAGAGACCCAGTACTTC.

V and J are TRBV27 and TRBJ2-7; D gene ambiguous. With 0 bases removed from V and 4 bases from J, the gap between germline ends came to 7 bases. Germline V gene lookup returns CDR1 MNHEY and CDR2 SMNVEV (reference sequence). The CDR3 covers 13 residues. The CDR3 sequence: CASSLSDTYEQYF. The CDR3 bases are TGTGCCAGCAGTTTATCAGACACTTACGAGCAGTACTTC.

The chain employs TRBV28 and TRBJ1-2; the D is unclear. Trimming took off 5 bases at V and 4 bases at J, with 11 bases between the two ends. The CDR3 spans 13 residues. Per germline, CDR1 MDHEN and CDR2 SYDVKM. This CDR3 reads CASSPVDTYGYTF. CDR3 nucleotides: TGTGCCAGCAGTCCCGTCGACACCTATGGCTACACCTTC.

CDR3 in DNA: TGTGCCACCAGCCGCCGAAGGGCAACTAATGAAAAACTGTTTTTT. Its protein product is CATSRRRATNEKLFF. The genes are TRBV15 and TRBJ1-4, with D unclear. Germline V gene sequence: CDR1 LNHNV, CDR2 YYDKDF (reference sequence). The CDR3 sequence is 15 residues long. V was shortened by 5 bases and J by 0 bases, with 10 bases between the two germline ends.

This rearrangement joins TRBV28 to TRBJ2-1, with no clear D. The germline gives CDR1 MDHEN, CDR2 SYDVKM. The CDR3 is 12 residues long. V was pared by 2 bases and J by 5 bases, with 4 bases between. The CDR3 is CASSLGNNEQFF. CDR3 in DNA: TGTGCCAGCAGTTTAGGAAACAATGAGCAGTTCTTC.

The chain recombines TRBV5-4 with TRBJ2-1, with 15 bases fitting TRBD2. CDR3 length equals 15 residues. Trimming removed 4 bases from V and 6 bases from J; junction bases left unmatched: 2. Germline V gene data show CDR1 as SGHNT and CDR2 as YYREEE (reference sequence). In DNA, the CDR3 is TGTGCCAGCAGCGGGGGACTAGCGGGAGGCAATGAGCAGTTCTTC. It codes for CASSGGLAGGNEQFF. Based on the CDR3 plus reference TRBV5-4 and TRBJ2-1, the full variable domain is ETGVTQSPTHLIKTRGQQVTLRCSSQSGHNTVSWYQQALGQGPQFIFQYYREEENGRGNFPPRFSGLQFPNYSSELNVNALELDDSALYLCASSGGLAGGNEQFFGPGTRLTVL.

The chain is built from TRBV7-6 and TRBJ2-2; D is unclear. The V end was cut by 5 bases, the J end by 7 bases, with 17 bases between. Germline CDR1 reads SGHVS; CDR2 reads FNYEAQ. CDR3 length equals 15 residues. In nucleotides, the CDR3 is TGTGCCAGCAGCGAAGAGATACAATTATTCGGGGAGCTGTTTTTT. Amino acid sequence: CASSEEIQLFGELFF.

This sequence joins TRBV20-1 and TRBJ1-1, with D hard to call. CDR3 length: 11 residues. Germline V gives CDR1 DFQATT, CDR2 SNEGSKA (reference sequence). The V gene lost 2 bases and the J gene lost 3 bases, with 4 bases spanning the gap. The CDR3 here is CSARWDTEAFF. CDR3 bases: TGCAGTGCTAGATGGGACACTGAAGCTTTCTTT.

The chain combines TRBV5-1 with TRBJ2-2; D is ambiguous. Between the trimmed V and J ends, which lost 0 bases and 6 bases, there was a span of 9 bases. The CDR3 contains 14 residues. CDR1 is SGHRS, CDR2 YFSETQ, per germline. This CDR3 is CASSLASGPGELFF. The CDR3 DNA is TGCGCCAGCAGCTTGGCCAGTGGTCCCGGGGAGCTGTTTTTT.

The count of this clone is one. In nucleotides, the CDR3 is TGTGCCTGTGAACAGGGAAGCAATCAGCCCCAGCATTTT. This sequence encodes CACEQGSNQPQHF. The rearrangement links TRBV30 to TRBJ1-5, with D perhaps matching TRBD1 (6 bases). The CDR3 length is 13 residues. Germline-derived CDR1 and CDR2 are GTSNPN and SVGIG (reference sequence). Trimming shortened V by 6 bases and J by 1 base, and 10 bases separated the two germline ends.

The rearrangement links TRBV7-6 to TRBJ2-5, with 8 positions matching TRBD1. Trimming took 5 bases from V and 5 from J; bases not matched to a gene: 7. This CDR3 comprises 14 residues. CDR1 SGHVS and CDR2 FNYEAQ come from the germline V gene. The CDR3 DNA is TGTGCCAGCAGCCCTGGACAGGGCGGGGAGACCCAGTACTTC. Translating it yields CASSPGQGGETQYF.

V is TRBV5-4 and J is TRBJ2-3, with 11 bases matching TRBD2. Trimming cost V 4 bases and J 6 bases; bases outside gene matches: 7. The germline V gene encodes CDR1 SGHNT and CDR2 YYREEE (reference sequence). CDR3 length: 15 amino acids. CDR3 protein: CASSSGLAGSDTQYF. The CDR3 DNA sequence: TGTGCCAGCAGCAGCGGACTAGCGGGCTCGGATACGCAGTATTTT.

The sample holds one count of this clone. V gene TRBV9 combines with J gene TRBJ1-1; D not resolved. This CDR3 is 13 amino acids long. Germline CDR1 and CDR2: SGDLS and YYNGEE. The V gene lost 3 bases and the J gene lost 2 bases, with 8 bases spanning the gap. CDR3 sequence (DNA): TGTGCCAGCAGCGACTCTCCCAACACTGAAGCTTTCTTT. Translating gives CASSDSPNTEAFF.

The V gene is TRBV27, the J gene TRBJ1-1; D possibly corresponds to TRBD1 (6 bases). The CDR3 consists of 13 residues. Per the germline V gene, CDR1 is MNHEY and CDR2 is SMNVEV (reference sequence). Trimming pared 3 bases from V and 5 bases from J, leaving 10 bases between. As DNA, the CDR3 is TGTGCCAGCAGTTTGCGGGGGCTTACTGAAGCTTTCTTT. Translated: CASSLRGLTEAFF.

The V gene is TRBV18, the J gene TRBJ1-1; TRBD1 matches 9 bases. Germline CDR1 is KGHSH and CDR2 is LQKENI. The V gene end was trimmed by 6 bases and the J gene end by 2 bases; junction bases not matched to a gene: 7. The CDR3 runs to 15 residues. This CDR3 is CASSQGQGLNTEAFF. The CDR3 nucleotides are TGTGCCAGCTCCCAAGGACAGGGGTTAAACACTGAAGCTTTCTTT.